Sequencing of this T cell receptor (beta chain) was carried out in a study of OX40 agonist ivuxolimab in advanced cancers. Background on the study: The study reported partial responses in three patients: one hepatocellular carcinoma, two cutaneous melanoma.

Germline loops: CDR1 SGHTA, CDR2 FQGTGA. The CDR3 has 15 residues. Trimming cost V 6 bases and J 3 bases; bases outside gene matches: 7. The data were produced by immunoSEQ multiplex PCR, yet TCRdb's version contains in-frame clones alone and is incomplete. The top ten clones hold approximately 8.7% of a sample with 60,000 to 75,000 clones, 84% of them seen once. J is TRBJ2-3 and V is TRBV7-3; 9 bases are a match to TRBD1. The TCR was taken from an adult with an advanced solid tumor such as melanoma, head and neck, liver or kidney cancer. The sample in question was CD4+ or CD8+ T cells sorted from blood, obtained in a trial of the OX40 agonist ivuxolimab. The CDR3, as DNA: TGTGCCAGCAGGTTCACAGGGGGCGGTACAGATACGCAGTATTTT. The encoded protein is CASRFTGGGTDTQYF.